This T cell receptor beta chain was recorded in a study of shared clonotypes between healthy human individuals. Study summary: The plates for each donor numbered three CD4 naive, three CD4 memory, two CD8 naive and one CD8 memory.

The table lists this clone with a count of one. The method was immunoSEQ multiplex PCR; TCRdb's version includes in-frame clones alone and lacks a portion of them. The sample has about 2.3 million clones, 93% seen once. The CDR3 has 14 residues. Germline values: CDR1 SEHNR, CDR2 FQNEAQ (reference sequence). Unmatched junction bases numbered 11, after V lost 2 bases and J lost 11 bases. This receptor was identified in a man between 18 and 35 years old in good health. Some clones in this sample may be carry-over from other donors' samples. The material sequenced was naive CD4+ T cells from PBMCs. The subset was: CD45RA+ positively selected. This chain connects TRBV7-9 to TRBJ1-1; 7 bases fit TRBD1. CDR3 residues: CASSLSGTEPIAFF. CDR3 coding DNA: TGTGCCAGCAGCTTATCCGGGACAGAACCGATTGCTTTCTTT.